This is a list of T cell receptor beta chains from one sample in a study of blood T cell repertoires in COVID-19. Sequencing used immunoSEQ multiplex PCR; TCRdb keeps in-frame clones, though not all of them. The table has roughly 110,000 clones, about two thirds seen once. What was sequenced was peripheral blood. The receptors originated from a human donor with acute or convalescent COVID-19. The donor label of this sample is uncertain. The CDR3 runs from the conserved cysteine through the conserved F or W. Each record gives: clone size, J gene, D gene, V gene, CDR3 DNA, CDR3 protein. D genes are given only for firm matches. Not all rows give a size; the values are once, few, many and, for expanded clones, a class.

. TRBJ1-6 TRBD1 TRBV28 TGTGCCAGCAGTATACAGGGGGCGGGATCACCCCTCCACTTT CASSIQGAGSPLHF
. TRBJ2-7 TRBD1 TRBV5-4 TGTGCCAGCAGCCTAGCCAGAGACAGGGCCTCCTACGAGCAGTACTTC CASSLARDRASYEQYF
. TRBJ2-2 TRBD1 TRBV6-2/TRBV6-3 TGTGCCAGCAGTTACTCGAGGGACAGGGGGCTTGGAACCGGGGAGCTGTTTTTT CASSYSRDRGLGTGELFF
. TRBJ2-7 . TRBV6-5 TGTGCCAGCAGACGACAGAGCGAGCAGTACTTC CASRRQSEQYF
once TRBJ2-3 . TRBV6-2/TRBV6-3 TGTGCCAGCAGTAGCCTCGGGGAGAGGACAGATACGCAGTATTTT CASSSLGERTDTQYF
many TRBJ1-3 TRBD1 TRBV13 TGTGCCAGCAGCCCCCAGGGACAGAATCCTGGAAACACCATATATTTT CASSPQGQNPGNTIYF
. TRBJ2-1 TRBD2 TRBV2 TGTGCCAGCAGTGATCGAGCGGGGGACAATGAGCAGTTCTTC CASSDRAGDNEQFF
few TRBJ2-5 . TRBV5-1 TGCGCCAGCAGCTGGGCTCTCGAGGCGGGGGAGACCCAGTACTTC CASSWALEAGETQYF
. TRBJ1-3 TRBD1 TRBV2 TGTGCCAGCAGTTCTGCGGACAGGCGGAGGAGTGGAAACACCATATATTTT CASSSADRRRSGNTIYF
. TRBJ2-1 TRBD2 TRBV18 TGTGCCAGCTCACCACAAGCGGGGGGGCCCCAAGAGCAGTTCTTC CASSPQAGGPQEQFF
. TRBJ2-7 . TRBV11-2 TGTGCCAGCAGCTTAGGGAGGTCCTACGAGCAGTACTTC CASSLGRSYEQYF
. TRBJ1-6 TRBD1 TRBV11-2 TGTGCCAGCAGCTCAGCCCCCGAGACAGGGCGCTATAATTCACCCCTCCACTTT CASSSAPETGRYNSPLHF
. TRBJ2-2 . TRBV10-3 TGTGCCATCAGTGAGTCGAGTCAGAACACCGGGGAGCTGTTTTTT CAISESSQNTGELFF
. TRBJ1-4 . TRBV5-1 TGCGCCAGCAGCTCCGACAGAGTCCGATTTGAAAAACTGTTTTTT CASSSDRVRFEKLFF
. TRBJ2-7 TRBD1 TRBV19 TGTGCCAGTAGTTTACAGGGGTTCGAGCAGTACTTC CASSLQGFEQYF
. TRBJ1-2 . TRBV5-6 TGTGCCAGCAGCTTCCCCAGGTGGGACCTCGGAGGGTATAGCTACACCTTC CASSFPRWDLGGYSYTF
. TRBJ1-2 TRBD1 TRBV6-4 TGTGCCAGCAGTCAGACAGGGGGCGGCGGCTATGGCTACACCTTC CASSQTGGGGYGYTF
few TRBJ1-2 . TRBV6-2/TRBV6-3 TGTGCCAGCAGTTCCGCCGGGACAATGGCCTATGGCTACACCTTC CASSSAGTMAYGYTF
few TRBJ1-2 TRBD1 TRBV6-6 TGTGCCAGCAGTCAAAGAACAGGGGGAGACACTCTACGGCATGGCTACACCTTC CASSQRTGGDTLRHGYTF
few TRBJ1-2 TRBD1 TRBV7-9 TGTGCCAGCAGCTTGAACAGGGGGGACTATGGCTACACCTTC CASSLNRGDYGYTF
medium-sized TRBJ1-6 . TRBV5-1 TGCGCCAGCAGCGAGGGCGATTCACCCCTCCACTTT CASSEGDSPLHF
. TRBJ2-3 . TRBV5-5 TGTGCCAGCAGCTTACCCTTAGGGGGGGGTGGCACAGATACGCAGTATTTT CASSLPLGGGGTDTQYF
. TRBJ1-1 . TRBV12-3/TRBV12-4 TGTGCCAGCAGCCAAACAGGGAGAACTGAAGCTTTCTTT CASSQTGRTEAFF
. TRBJ1-5 . TRBV7-2 TGTGCCAGCAGTACCCGGGGGGATAGCAATCAGCCCCAGCATTTT CASSTRGDSNQPQHF
. TRBJ1-1 . TRBV3-1/TRBV3-2 TGTGCCAGCAGCCAAGATGGGCAGGGAATGAACACTGAAGCTTTCTTT CASSQDGQGMNTEAFF
. TRBJ1-2 . TRBV7-9 TGTGCCAGCAGCTTAGGAGGAAGCTATGGCTACACCTTC CASSLGGSYGYTF
few TRBJ1-5 TRBD1 TRBV10-1 TGCGCCCAGGGGGCCCCCCAGCATTTT CAQGAPQHF
. TRBJ1-2 TRBD1 TRBV2 TGTGCCAGCAGTGACCCCGGACAGGTGAAAGGCTACACCTTC CASSDPGQVKGYTF
. TRBJ2-1 . TRBV3-1/TRBV3-2 TGTGCCAGCAGCCAAGATCGGAGGGCCGGGGGGCAGTTCTTC CASSQDRRAGGQFF
. TRBJ1-1 . TRBV2 TGTGCCAGCAGTGAAAGGGGGTCCATCCCCCTGGAAGCTTTCTTT CASSERGSIPLEAFF
. TRBJ1-6 . TRBV6-5 TGTGCCAGCCTGAAGGCGGGGGGAAATAATTCACCCCTCCACTTT CASLKAGGNNSPLHF
many TRBJ2-7 . TRBV30 TGTGCCTGGGGGGCCTCCTACGAGCAGTACTTC CAWGASYEQYF
. TRBJ1-2 . TRBV7-2 TGTGCCAGCAGCTCATCTCTGACAGTTGGCTACACCTTC CASSSSLTVGYTF
. TRBJ1-2 . TRBV28 TGTGCCAGCAGTTTACAAGGCTGGGGCAGGGGTAGGTCTAACTATGGCTACACCTTC CASSLQGWGRGRSNYGYTF
. TRBJ2-2 . TRBV9 TGTGCCAGCAGCGAGCCGAACACCGGGGAGCTGTTTTTT CASSEPNTGELFF
once TRBJ1-1 . TRBV5-1 TGCGCCAGCAGCTTAGACTCCTTGGCTTTCTTT CASSLDSLAFF
. TRBJ1-1 . TRBV2 TGTGCCAGCCATTTTAATTCTCGGGTCTCTGAAGCTTTCTTT CASHFNSRVSEAFF
. TRBJ1-1 TRBD1 TRBV7-9 TGTGCCAGCAGCCCTGAGACAGGGGCGTACACTGAAGCTTTCTTT CASSPETGAYTEAFF
. TRBJ1-2 TRBD1 TRBV27 TGTGCCAGCAGTTCCTACAGGGGGCGCAGTGATAGGAACTATGGCTACACCTTC CASSSYRGRSDRNYGYTF
. TRBJ1-2 TRBD1 TRBV28 TGTGCCAGCAGTTTAGGGACAGGTGGAAACTATGGCTACACCTTC CASSLGTGGNYGYTF
few TRBJ1-6 TRBD1 TRBV5-1 TGCGCCAGCAGCTCTGACAGGGGTATTTCACCCCTCCACTTT CASSSDRGISPLHF
few TRBJ1-5 TRBD1 TRBV28 TGTGCCAGCAGCCCTACAGGGGCCCCCACCCCCCTGTATACCCAGCATTTT CASSPTGAPTPLYTQHF
. TRBJ2-2 TRBD2 TRBV5-1 TGCGCCAGCAGCTGGCCCCCAGGCGGGGGGGCTCGTACCGGGGAGCTGTTTTTT CASSWPPGGGARTGELFF
. TRBJ2-1 . TRBV11-2 TGTGCCAGCAGCTCTACCGAGTACAATGAGCAGTTCTTC CASSSTEYNEQFF
. TRBJ2-2 TRBD1 TRBV18 TGTGCCAGCTCACCCAGAAAGGGACAGTCAAACACCGGGGAGCTGTTTTTT CASSPRKGQSNTGELFF
. TRBJ1-1 . TRBV5-1 TGCGCCAGCAGCTTGGTTCCCGACACTGAAGCTTTCTTT CASSLVPDTEAFF
. TRBJ2-3 TRBD2 TRBV18 TGTGCCAGCTCACCGGGACTAGCGGGCCACACAGATACGCAGTATTTT CASSPGLAGHTDTQYF
. TRBJ2-5 TRBD1 TRBV18 TGTGCCAGCTCACTAGGGACAGGGGGCCAAGAGACCCAGTACTTC CASSLGTGGQETQYF
. TRBJ1-3 TRBD1 TRBV3-1/TRBV3-2 TGTGCCAGCAGCCCGGACAGGAGAAACACCATATATTTT CASSPDRRNTIYF
. TRBJ1-3 . TRBV3-1/TRBV3-2 TGTGCCAGCAGCCACCGCAGGTTAAGCTCTGGAAACACCATATATTTT CASSHRRLSSGNTIYF
. TRBJ1-1 . TRBV19 TGTGCCAGTAGTACAGCCTACAGAGGGAACTCTGAAGCTTTCTTT CASSTAYRGNSEAFF
. TRBJ1-2 . TRBV7-2 TGTGCCAGCAGCTCCACAAGACAGCGCTATAACTATGGCTACACCTTC CASSSTRQRYNYGYTF
once TRBJ2-3 TRBD2 TRBV7-9 TGTGCCAGCAGCTTAGGCACTAGCGGGGTGGCAGATACGCAGTATTTT CASSLGTSGVADTQYF
few TRBJ1-1 TRBD1 TRBV11-3 TGTGCCAGCAGCGAGGACAGGGGCACTGAAGCTTTCTTT CASSEDRGTEAFF
. TRBJ2-7 TRBD2 TRBV7-2 TGTGCCAGCAGCCTGTGGTTTGGCGGGAGATCCTACGAGCAGTACTTC CASSLWFGGRSYEQYF